This is a list of T cell receptor beta chains from one sample in a study of technical replicates of blood from a few donors. The assay was immunoSEQ multiplex PCR, and TCRdb's table has in-frame clones only and misses some. The data show around 70,000 clones, with around 97% seen just once and roughly 0.19% held by the top ten. Sample: T cells isolated from PBMCs. Receptor source: a human donor in good health. CDR3s include the opening cysteine and the closing phenylalanine or tryptophan. The size field is filled for only some rows; it gives once, few, many or a size class.

clone size: .
J gene: TRBJ1-4
V gene: TRBV5-6
CDR3 protein: CASSLYLAGTNEKLFF

clone size: .
J gene: TRBJ1-3
V gene: TRBV14
CDR3 protein: CASSQNLAGQNTIYF

clone size: once
J gene: TRBJ2-1
V gene: TRBV6-1
CDR3 protein: CASSDPPSGNYNEQFF

clone size: .
J gene: TRBJ1-2
V gene: TRBV5-6
CDR3 protein: CASSLTGSNYGYTF

clone size: .
J gene: TRBJ2-7
V gene: TRBV5-6
CDR3 protein: CASSFHFTGSPSYEQYF

clone size: .
J gene: TRBJ2-5
V gene: TRBV5-1
CDR3 protein: CASSLNPTGRKETQYF

clone size: .
J gene: TRBJ2-1
V gene: TRBV7-6
CDR3 protein: CASSPHPWALGSYNEQFF

clone size: .
J gene: TRBJ2-4
V gene: TRBV5-1
CDR3 protein: CASSIRDRVISKNIQYF

clone size: .
J gene: TRBJ2-2
V gene: TRBV29-1
CDR3 protein: CSVRGGFGTGELFF

clone size: .
J gene: TRBJ2-5
V gene: TRBV29-1
CDR3 protein: CSVEDRGQETQYF

clone size: .
J gene: TRBJ2-3
V gene: TRBV10-2
CDR3 protein: CASRSASTDTQYF

clone size: .
J gene: TRBJ2-1
V gene: TRBV30
CDR3 protein: CAWRLAGGYEQFF

clone size: once
J gene: TRBJ1-5
V gene: TRBV6-5
CDR3 protein: CASGFSGGSNQPQHF

clone size: .
J gene: TRBJ2-6
V gene: TRBV7-3
CDR3 protein: CASSLGPGQGAGANVLTF

clone size: few
J gene: TRBJ2-2
V gene: TRBV28
CDR3 protein: CASSFRTRGSVGGELFF

clone size: .
J gene: TRBJ1-1
V gene: TRBV5-5
CDR3 protein: CASTSNTEAFF

clone size: .
J gene: TRBJ1-1
V gene: TRBV9
CDR3 protein: CASSPSTGLHTEAFF

clone size: .
J gene: TRBJ2-1
V gene: TRBV30
CDR3 protein: CAWNGLAGGINEQFF

clone size: .
J gene: TRBJ2-7
V gene: TRBV10-1
CDR3 protein: CASSEDRRDREYYEQYF

clone size: .
J gene: TRBJ1-1
V gene: TRBV5-1
CDR3 protein: CASSLGTGMGLNTEAFF

clone size: .
J gene: TRBJ2-7
V gene: TRBV5-4
CDR3 protein: CASSEVSGSHEQYF

clone size: .
J gene: TRBJ2-6
V gene: TRBV29-1
CDR3 protein: CSVEDKFRTGAHGANVLTF

clone size: .
J gene: TRBJ2-2
V gene: TRBV28
CDR3 protein: CASSVTLTGGTGELFF

clone size: .
J gene: TRBJ1-5
V gene: TRBV6-8
CDR3 protein: CASSYLGRTFGNQPQHF

clone size: once
J gene: TRBJ2-3
V gene: TRBV19
CDR3 protein: CASSQLVAGVTDTQYF

clone size: .
J gene: TRBJ2-7
V gene: TRBV7-2
CDR3 protein: CASSRFGGSYEQYF

clone size: .
J gene: TRBJ2-7
V gene: TRBV11-2
CDR3 protein: CASSWDRGSSYEQYF

clone size: once
J gene: TRBJ2-3
V gene: TRBV5-1
CDR3 protein: CASSLPGGGTDTQYF